One and the same sample provided the 3 T cell receptor beta chains below, sequenced in a study of vaccination and CD4 T cells after COVID-19. These receptors have no known antigen. The Oncomine TCR Beta short-read assay was what sequenced the DNA obtained from cultured CD4+ T cells. One entry per CDR3 protein, called by TCRdb with MiXCR from the PCR reads. The repertoire consists of more than 9,000 distinct CDR3 sequences, with 20% to 25% occurring once and the leading ten covering roughly 14%. Stated treatment: roughly ten-day PBMC culture with coronavirus spike peptide pools or control peptides (ViraFEST assay). Specimen: CD4+ T cells from blood, cultured in vitro, collected before SARS-CoV-2 vaccination. These receptors all stem from a human donor who received a COVID-19 vaccine.

This clonotype was seen more than once but under ten times. The chain links TRBV5-8 to TRBJ1-2; 7 bases align to TRBD1. CDR1 SGHTS and CDR2 YDEGEE come from the germline V gene. The CDR3 loop spans 17 amino acids. The junction had 14 bases not matched to a gene; V was cut back by 2 bases and J by 4 bases. CDR3 nucleotides: TGTGCCAGCAGCTTATGGGAGACAGGGCAGTGGGGCTATGGCTACACCTTC. Encoded protein: CASSLWETGQWGYGYTF.

This clonotype is medium-sized in the sample. This sequence joins TRBV6-5 and TRBJ1-6; D is uncertain. The CDR3 loop spans 13 amino acids. V was trimmed by 2 bases and J by 7 bases, leaving 6 bases between them. Germline CDR1 and CDR2: MNHEY and SVGAGI. The CDR3 region has the DNA TGTGCCAGCAGTTACATGGGGAATTCACCCCTCCACTTT. Protein sequence: CASSYMGNSPLHF.

This chain connects TRBV4-2 to TRBJ1-2, with D tentatively TRBD1 (5 bases). V shed 0 bases and J shed 1 base, with 15 bases lying between them. Germline V gives CDR1 LGHNA, CDR2 YNFKEQ. The CDR3 sequence is 17 residues long. The CDR3 here is CASSQDWLQDLNYGYTF. CDR3 in DNA: TGTGCCAGCAGCCAAGATTGGCTACAGGATCTTAACTATGGCTACACCTTC.